This T cell receptor (beta chain) originates from a study of cytomegalovirus exposure and HLA in healthy donors. Whole-study results and caveats: What a later analysis showed was that several of the most significant clusters appeared linked to common viral pathogens. HLA-A and HLA-B allele assignments for most subjects were reportedly predicted accurately using TCR beta sequences. A highly shared variant cluster was judged a likely technical artifact.

V dropped 4 bases and J dropped 2; count of bases not matched to a gene: 7. This CDR3 is 15 amino acids long. Looked up from germline, CDR1 is GTSNPN and CDR2 is SVGIG (reference sequence). For this clone: Its specificity is not known.

Both 60 Vbeta primers and 13 Jbeta primers went into the PCR. The assay was immunoSEQ multiplex PCR, and TCRdb's table has in-frame clones only and misses some. The sample records roughly 100,000 clones, approximately 69% being singletons. V usage is TRBV30 and J usage is TRBJ2-5; 10 nucleotides line up with TRBD1. The receptor's source is a man younger than 40 in good health and CMV-seronegative. The material sequenced was PBMCs. The CDR3 DNA sequence: TGTGCCTGGAATCCGACAGGGGGCTTGCAAGAGACCCAGTACTTC. Protein: CAWNPTGGLQETQYF. Filled out from reference TRBV30 and TRBJ2-5, the complete variable domain reads SQTIHQWPATLVQPVGSPLSLECTVEGTSNPNLYWYRQAAGRGLQLLFYSVGIGQISSEVPQNLSASRPQDRQFILSSKKLLLSDSGFYLCAWNPTGGLQETQYFGPGTRLLVL.